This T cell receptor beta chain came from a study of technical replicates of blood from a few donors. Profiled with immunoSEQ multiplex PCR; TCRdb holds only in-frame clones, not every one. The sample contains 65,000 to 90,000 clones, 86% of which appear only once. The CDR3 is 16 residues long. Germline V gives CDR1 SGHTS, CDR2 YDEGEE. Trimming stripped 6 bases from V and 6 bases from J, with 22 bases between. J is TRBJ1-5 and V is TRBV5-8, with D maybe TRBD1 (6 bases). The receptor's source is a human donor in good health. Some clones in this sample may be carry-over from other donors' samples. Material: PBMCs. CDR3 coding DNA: TGTGCCAGCATCCACCTCCTATTACAGGGTGGTCAGCCCCAGCATTTT. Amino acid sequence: CASIHLLLQGGQPQHF.